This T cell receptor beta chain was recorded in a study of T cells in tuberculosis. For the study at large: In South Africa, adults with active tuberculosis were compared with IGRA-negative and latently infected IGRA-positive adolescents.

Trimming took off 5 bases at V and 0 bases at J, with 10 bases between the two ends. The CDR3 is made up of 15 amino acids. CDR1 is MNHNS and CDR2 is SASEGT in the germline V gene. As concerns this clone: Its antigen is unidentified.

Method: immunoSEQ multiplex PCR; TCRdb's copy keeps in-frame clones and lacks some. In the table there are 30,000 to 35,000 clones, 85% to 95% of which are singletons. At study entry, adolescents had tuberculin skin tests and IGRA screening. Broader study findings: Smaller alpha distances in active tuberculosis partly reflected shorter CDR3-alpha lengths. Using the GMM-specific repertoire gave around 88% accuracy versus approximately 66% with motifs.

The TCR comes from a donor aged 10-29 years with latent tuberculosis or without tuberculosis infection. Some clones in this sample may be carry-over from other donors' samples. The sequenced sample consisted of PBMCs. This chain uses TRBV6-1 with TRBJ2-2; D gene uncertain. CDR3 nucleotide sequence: TGTGCCAGCAGTTTCACTACATCGAACACCGGGGAGCTGTTTTTT. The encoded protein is CASSFTTSNTGELFF.